The 28 T cell receptor beta chains below come from one sample, sequenced in a study of control samples from healthy donors and cancer patients. Produced via immunoSEQ multiplex PCR; TCRdb's table is partial and in-frame only. The sample holds 75,000 to 100,000 clones; under 90% are singletons and the top ten take around 5.4%. The material sequenced was blood. These receptors were obtained from a man aged 45-65 years in good health.

V and J are TRBV6-6 and TRBJ2-7; D is undetermined. There are 12 residues in the CDR3. Deletions cut 6 bases from V and 5 bases from J, with 11 bases between. CDR1 is MNHNY and CDR2 is SVGAGI in the germline V gene (reference sequence). The CDR3 region is CASSPVGNEQYF. CDR3 nucleotide sequence: TGTGCCAGCAGCCCCGTGGGAAACGAGCAGTACTTC.

The V call is TRBV30, the J call TRBJ2-7; TRBD1 matches 10 bases. The V and J ends lost 2 bases and 2 bases, in that order; junction bases with no gene match: 6. From germline, CDR1 is GTSNPN and CDR2 SVGIG (reference sequence). The CDR3 extends over 15 amino acids. The CDR3 DNA reads TGTGCCTGGAGTCCCGGACAGGGGGTAACCTACGAGCAGTACTTC. This encodes CAWSPGQGVTYEQYF.

V usage is TRBV27 and J usage is TRBJ2-7; D remains unclear. Per germline, CDR1 MNHEY and CDR2 SMNVEV (reference sequence). V was pared by 7 bases and J by 0 bases, with 10 bases between. This CDR3 region has 13 residues. CDR3 DNA sequence: TGTGCCAGCAAAACAGCATTCTCCTACGAGCAGTACTTC. It codes for CASKTAFSYEQYF.

The V and J genes are TRBV6-6 and TRBJ1-5, with 7 bases fitting TRBD1. J lost 1 base, V lost 6 bases, and 6 bases had no gene match. This CDR3 contains 15 residues. CDR1 is MNHNY, CDR2 SVGAGI, per germline (reference sequence). The CDR3 spells CASRLGTVSNQPQHF. The CDR3 bases are TGTGCCAGCAGACTCGGGACAGTCAGCAATCAGCCCCAGCATTTT.

The gene calls are TRBV5-4 and TRBJ1-1, with D uncertain. The CDR3 has 16 residues. The V end was cut by 4 bases, the J end by 5 bases, with 21 bases between. The germline gives CDR1 SGHNT, CDR2 YYREEE (reference sequence). The CDR3 bases are TGTGCCAGCAGCGCGGCCTCTAAGTCGAGTCGGACTGAAGCTTTCTTT. This encodes CASSAASKSSRTEAFF. Drawing the rest from reference TRBV5-4 and TRBJ1-1, the complete variable domain is ETGVTQSPTHLIKTRGQQVTLRCSSQSGHNTVSWYQQALGQGPQFIFQYYREEENGRGNFPPRFSGLQFPNYSSELNVNALELDDSALYLCASSAASKSSRTEAFFGQGTRLTVV.

The chain carries TRBV6-5 and TRBJ1-2; D uncertain. The V end lost 0 bases, the J end lost 4 bases, and 12 bases lay between the germline ends. Germline CDR1 is MNHEY and CDR2 is SVGAGI. This CDR3 region has 15 residues. CDR3 amino acids: CASSYSTAGGYGYTF. DNA of the CDR3: TGTGCCAGCAGTTACTCGACGGCGGGCGGCTATGGCTACACCTTC.

J is TRBJ2-3 and V is TRBV7-3; the D call may be TRBD1 or TRBD2 (5 bases each). Trimming pared 0 bases from V and 3 bases from J, leaving 10 bases between. Looked up from germline, CDR1 is SGHTA and CDR2 is FQGTGA. The CDR3 runs to 15 residues. Here the CDR3 reads CASSLTGVATDTQYF. The CDR3 DNA is TGTGCCAGCAGCTTAACGGGGGTTGCAACAGATACGCAGTATTTT.

This chain links TRBV19 with TRBJ1-4, with D uncertain. CDR1 and CDR2 (germline): LNHDA, SQIVND (reference sequence). This CDR3 region has 12 residues. V was pared by 4 bases and J by 8 bases, with 8 bases between. DNA of the CDR3: TGTGCCAGTAGTACCTCAAGAGAAAAACTGTTTTTT. Amino acids: CASSTSREKLFF.

V usage is TRBV30 and J usage is TRBJ2-3; D is ambiguous. The V gene lost 0 bases and the J gene lost 4 bases, with 5 bases spanning the gap. This CDR3 is 12 amino acids long. The V gene's germline CDR1 is GTSNPN and CDR2 SVGIG (reference sequence). CDR3 DNA sequence: TGTGCCTGGAGTGTAACCGCAGATACGCAGTATTTT. Protein sequence: CAWSVTADTQYF.

The chain links TRBV27 to TRBJ1-6; D is unclear. The CDR3 is made up of 12 amino acids. The V end was cut by 6 bases, the J end by 6 bases, with 6 bases between. Germline lookup yields CDR1 MNHEY and CDR2 SMNVEV (reference sequence). CDR3 in amino acids: CASRIFNSPLHF. CDR3 DNA sequence: TGTGCCAGCAGAATCTTTAATTCACCCCTCCACTTT.

The gene calls are TRBV11-2 and TRBJ1-4; no clear D gene. Deletions cut 0 bases from V and 7 bases from J, with 15 bases between. The CDR3 spans 16 residues. CDR1 and CDR2 from the germline V gene are SGHAT and FQNNGV. As DNA, the CDR3 is TGTGCCAGCAGCTTAGACCAGGTTCTGCCTGTTGAAAAACTGTTTTTT. Protein sequence: CASSLDQVLPVEKLFF.

CDR3 bases: TGTGCCACCAGCAGAGATTACAGGGGGCGCGCCGAAGAGACCCAGTACTTC. Amino acid sequence: CATSRDYRGRAEETQYF. V gene TRBV15 combines with J gene TRBJ2-5; TRBD1 agrees at 9 bases. This CDR3 spans 17 amino acids. With V trimmed by 0 bases and J by 3 bases, 8 bases remained unmatched. From germline, CDR1 is LNHNV and CDR2 YYDKDF (reference sequence).

The V and J genes are TRBV9 and TRBJ2-1, with 10 bases aligning to TRBD1. The junction had 6 bases not matched to a gene; V was cut back by 4 bases and J by 5 bases. Germline V gene lookup returns CDR1 SGDLS and CDR2 YYNGEE. The CDR3 is 15 amino acids. Here the CDR3 reads CASSPTGGSNNEQFF. CDR3 coding DNA: TGTGCCAGCAGCCCGACAGGGGGCAGCAACAATGAGCAGTTCTTC.

J is TRBJ2-1 and V is TRBV7-9, with 8 nucleotides matching TRBD1. J was trimmed by 1 base and V by 5 bases; bases with no gene match: 7. Germline V gene sequence: CDR1 SEHNR, CDR2 FQNEAQ (reference sequence). The CDR3 is 16 amino acids. The CDR3 DNA reads as TGTGCCAGCAGCCCTGCGACAGGGGAATCCTACAATGAGCAGTTCTTC. It specifies CASSPATGESYNEQFF.

This clone has only a few counts. The CDR3 DNA sequence: TGTGCCAGCAGCGCGGGCTTGGGCGCCCAGCCCCAGCATTTT. Its translation: CASSAGLGAQPQHF. The chain joins TRBV2 to TRBJ1-5; unclear D gene. Trimming took 6 bases from V and 7 from J, leaving 16 bases between them. CDR1 SNHLY and CDR2 FYNNEI come from the germline V gene. The CDR3 contains 14 residues.

This chain uses TRBV5-4 with TRBJ1-1; tentative D call: TRBD1 (5 bases). The CDR3 extends over 13 amino acids. Deletions cut 4 bases from V and 5 bases from J, with 12 bases between. Germline V CDR1 and CDR2: SGHNT, YYREEE (reference sequence). The CDR3 spells CASSPLGGTEAFF. CDR3 nucleotide sequence: TGTGCCAGCAGCCCCCTGGGGGGGACTGAAGCTTTCTTT. The variable domain in full, completed from reference TRBV5-4 and TRBJ1-1, reads ETGVTQSPTHLIKTRGQQVTLRCSSQSGHNTVSWYQQALGQGPQFIFQYYREEENGRGNFPPRFSGLQFPNYSSELNVNALELDDSALYLCASSPLGGTEAFFGQGTRLTVV.

The rearrangement joins TRBV18 to TRBJ1-3; D might be TRBD1 (5 bases). The CDR3 is made up of 15 amino acids. Per the germline V gene, CDR1 is KGHSH and CDR2 is LQKENI. V lost 2 bases and J lost 0, with 8 bases in between. The CDR3 nucleotides read TGTGCCAGCTCACCAGCGGGGGGCTCTGGAAACACCATATATTTT. Protein sequence: CASSPAGGSGNTIYF.

The genes are TRBV6-5 and TRBJ1-6; D not certain. CDR1 MNHEY and CDR2 SVGAGI come from the germline V gene. This CDR3 contains 15 residues. The germline V and J ends were trimmed by 5 bases and 1 base, with 9 bases remaining between them. CDR3 bases: TGTGCCAGCAGTCCGAAGGGATCCTATAATTCACCCCTCCACTTT. Its translation: CASSPKGSYNSPLHF.

The chain uses TRBV6-1 and TRBJ1-4, with D hard to call. Germline V gives CDR1 MNHNS, CDR2 SASEGT. The CDR3 is 16 residues long. The V and J ends lost 2 bases and 7 bases respectively, with 17 bases between them. CDR3 sequence (DNA): TGTGCCAGCAGTGAATCAACATGGGTGTGGGCTGAAAAACTGTTTTTT. It is translated as CASSESTWVWAEKLFF.

The chain recombines TRBV5-4 with TRBJ2-7; D ambiguous. V was cut by 0 bases and J by 5 bases, with 9 bases left in between. CDR1 and CDR2 (germline): SGHNT, YYREEE (reference sequence). This CDR3 is built from 13 residues. The CDR3 region is CASSLALGHEQYF. The CDR3 DNA sequence: TGTGCCAGCAGCTTGGCCCTCGGCCACGAGCAGTACTTC. The whole variable domain, remainder taken from reference TRBV5-4 and TRBJ2-7, is ETGVTQSPTHLIKTRGQQVTLRCSSQSGHNTVSWYQQALGQGPQFIFQYYREEENGRGNFPPRFSGLQFPNYSSELNVNALELDDSALYLCASSLALGHEQYFGPGTRLTVT.

The chain joins TRBV5-5 to TRBJ1-3; D is unresolved. Trimming shortened V by 1 base and J by 0 bases, and 8 bases separated the two germline ends. The CDR3 is made up of 15 amino acids. Germline-derived CDR1 and CDR2 are SGHKS and YYEKEE (reference sequence). The CDR3 region has the DNA TGTGCCAGCAGCTTGCGGGCCAGCTCTGGAAACACCATATATTTT. Protein product: CASSLRASSGNTIYF.

The chain joins TRBV11-2 to TRBJ1-2; 11 bases line up with TRBD1. V shed 4 bases, J shed 4 bases, and the junction held 8 bases outside the gene matches. Germline loops: CDR1 SGHAT, CDR2 FQNNGV. This CDR3 spans 16 amino acids. The CDR3 DNA reads as TGTGCCAGCAGCTCTGGACAGGGGGCCGTCGGCTATGGCTACACCTTC. It is translated as CASSSGQGAVGYGYTF.

The V call is TRBV6-6, the J call TRBJ1-5, with TRBD1 as a possible D gene (5 bases). The germline V gene encodes CDR1 MNHNY and CDR2 SVGAGI (reference sequence). V lost 8 bases and J 4 bases, leaving 15 bases between the germline ends. This CDR3 spans 14 amino acids. CDR3 protein: CASVEQGANQPQHF. The CDR3 nucleotides are TGTGCCAGCGTGGAGCAAGGGGCTAATCAGCCCCAGCATTTT.

This clone appeared once. The chain links TRBV10-2 to TRBJ2-2; D possibly corresponds to TRBD1 (5 bases). This CDR3 has 18 amino acids. Trimming stripped 2 bases from V and 5 bases from J, with 21 bases between. The germline V gene encodes CDR1 WSHSY and CDR2 SAAADI. The CDR3 region has the DNA TGCGCCAGCAGTGAGGCGCCCCGTAGGGCAGGGTTTACCGGGGAGCTGTTTTTT. Protein product: CASSEAPRRAGFTGELFF.

The chain uses TRBV19 and TRBJ1-1; unclear D gene. The CDR3 runs 13 residues. V lost 2 bases and J lost 7, with 11 bases in between. Germline loops: CDR1 LNHDA, CDR2 SQIVND (reference sequence). The CDR3 region has the DNA TGTGCCAGTAGTATAACGGCTGCGCTTGAAGCTTTCTTT. Translated: CASSITAALEAFF.

V is TRBV6-5 and J is TRBJ2-3; 10 bases align to TRBD2. The CDR3 consists of 15 residues. V dropped 2 bases and J dropped 3; count of bases not matched to a gene: 2. CDR1 MNHEY and CDR2 SVGAGI come from the germline V gene. This chain's CDR3 is CASSYGTSDTDTQYF. The CDR3 DNA reads as TGTGCCAGCAGTTACGGGACTAGCGATACAGATACGCAGTATTTT.

Comments on this clone: The same CDR3 can be traced to other DNA sequences in this sample. J is TRBJ1-2 and V is TRBV30; no definite D call. CDR3 size: 13 residues. Germline CDR1 is GTSNPN and CDR2 is SVGIG (reference sequence). Trimming took off 2 bases at V and 1 base at J, with 8 bases between the two ends. The CDR3 nucleotides are TGTGCCTGGAGTTACGGGGTTAACTATGGCTACACCTTC. This gives the protein CAWSYGVNYGYTF.

This clone was seen a handful of times. V is TRBV30 and J is TRBJ1-5; D perhaps matches TRBD1 (5 bases). This CDR3 region has 13 residues. V was pared by 5 bases and J by 3 bases, with 11 bases between. CDR1 is GTSNPN, CDR2 SVGIG, per germline (reference sequence). As DNA, the CDR3 is TGTGCCTGGGGGACCTTTAACAATCAGCCCCAGCATTTT. It specifies CAWGTFNNQPQHF.